This T cell receptor (beta chain) emerged from a study of regulatory T cells in long-lasting Graves disease (dated by TCRdb to about 2021). Background for the entire study: Patients with newly diagnosed Graves' disease had been on antithyroid drugs for under 3 months. A total of roughly 35 samples underwent TCR sequencing: about 13 from persistent and around 20 from newly diagnosed Graves' disease patients. The study was registered as a clinical trial and conducted in China. Persistent Graves' disease patients were compared with newly diagnosed Graves' disease patients by peripheral blood TCR sequencing and RNA sequencing. Beyond this particular receptor, the publication reports: The small sample size was acknowledged by the authors as a limitation that may reduce accuracy. Compared with newly diagnosed patients, persistent Graves' disease patients had lower TCR Shannon entropy and fewer highly expanded clones, which suggests clonal expansion. More public clonotypes were shared among persistent patients (around 3,000) than among newly diagnosed patients (roughly 1,000). Sequencing and analysis were limited to the TCR beta chain. Because the primary lesion, thyroid tissue, could not be accessed, the study looked at peripheral blood alone. Preferential use of TRBV28, TRBJ1-2 and TRBJ2-5 was observed in persistent disease, whereas TRBV20-1 and TRBJ2-1 were favored in newly diagnosed disease.

V is clipped by 5 bases and J by 2 bases, and the sequence between their germline boundaries is 10 bases long. Including the terminal cysteine and phenylalanine, the CDR3 comprises 13 residues. The CDR3 DNA has 39 bases and is translated from base 1. The label giving this sample's time point can be read as: newly diagnosed GD, antithyroid drugs for less than 3 months. For both TCR sequencing and RNA sequencing, RNA was extracted from PBMCs in TRIzol. The diagnosis of Graves' disease was made according to American Thyroid Association guidelines. Patients for the study were recruited at an endocrinology department in Xi'an, China. Each patient gave about 10 milliliters of peripheral blood, collected in an EDTA anticoagulant tube. PBMCs were isolated by Ficoll Paque Plus density gradient separation without further T cell sorting. An Agilent 2100 Bioanalyzer and agarose gel were used to check RNA quality, while a NanoDrop 2000 measured RNA concentration.

This clonotype has ten or more counts. Its antigen remains undetermined. No much larger clone exists at a distance of one base, and base qualities are not known. The library came from multiplex PCR. The sequencer was an Illumina HiSeq 4000. To build TCR beta libraries, CDR3 regions were amplified by Arm-PCR using iRepertoire HTBI primers. Before sequencing, the PCR products went through gel purification. In the authors' own workflow: A total of some 60 TRBV and 14 TRBJ segments were identified across samples and were used for gene usage analysis of CDR3 amino acid clonotypes. Filtered high-quality paired reads were merged into contigs using COPE and FqMerger. BLAST was used to align contigs to IMGT TRBV, TRBD and TRBJ reference genes, and CDR3 was defined according to IMGT. Any clonotype with a frequency above 0.1% was counted as a highly expanded clone. Shannon entropy served as the measure of repertoire diversity, while the Gini coefficient captured V-J evenness. A clonotype found in more than one individual was treated as public. Through fastp at Q25 and MiXCR, TCRdb rebuilt clones from the public reads, retaining in-frame beta chains. Each entry is one CDR3 protein sequence, shown with its most common DNA and genes. TCRdb, rather than the study authors, made the V and J calls. The sample includes about 430,000 distinct CDR3 sequences, with over 14% observed a single time. Roughly 7.7% of the sample rests with the top ten.

The same sample was also studied in work on T cells in Graves' hyperthyroidism and ophthalmopathy. That second report states: Stable Graves' hyperthyroidism was defined as the absence of progression to ophthalmopathy over 18 months of follow-up. Hyperthyroidism patients were newly diagnosed, had a disease duration of under 2 months, and were aged 18 to 65 years. The study excluded patients with uncontrolled infections, other autoimmune diseases, pregnancy or lactation. Diagnoses were established on the basis of clinical symptoms, serum thyroxine and TRAb, thyroid ultrasound, and orbital computed tomography. A first-round RT-PCR of the TCR CDR3 used the HTBI primer set with the Qiagen OneStep RT-PCR kit. Most expanded thyroid clonotypes (frequency above 0.001) were also detected in blood, a finding suggesting that blood repertoires may reflect thyroid immune responses. A 13 V-J signature model separated ophthalmopathy from stable hyperthyroidism, with approximately 87% sensitivity and 81.08% specificity in cross-validation and 80%/75% in testing. In validation, the model predicted progression to ophthalmopathy a median of roughly 6.1 months before onset, with about 70% sensitivity and 72.22% specificity. To identify distinguishing TCR V-J signatures, a discovery cohort of 100 or so patients was used, comprising 40 to 45 with Graves' ophthalmopathy and around 60 with stable Graves' hyperthyroidism. An independent validation cohort of 18 to 20 hyperthyroidism patients and 17 patients who later progressed to ophthalmopathy tested prospective prediction of ophthalmopathy. The 100 discovery patients were randomly split 7:3 into training and test sets. In addition, the study compared T-cell repertoires in thyroid tissue and in blood from 6 or 7 Graves' hyperthyroidism patients. Following sampling, methimazole starting at 30 mg daily was given to hyperthyroidism patients, and high-dose intravenous methylprednisolone was given to ophthalmopathy patients. The libraries were constructed in a second round of multiplex PCR and then size-selected and purified. The libraries were sequenced on an Illumina HiSeq2000 using paired-end 100 bp reads. SOAPnuke was used to process the raw data, throwing out any read that contained adapters or uncalled bases, had a mean Phred below 15, or lacked an exact constant-primer or identifier match. COPE v1.2.5 was used to merge high-quality paired reads, and clonotypes were defined as unique nucleotide sequences. MiTCR v1.1 was used to align the clonotypes against IMGT TRBV, TRBD and TRBJ reference segments. The analysis was restricted to V-J combinations with a frequency above 0.0001, which together covered approximately 99% of the repertoires. The TCS score was defined as the ratio of F50 (clonal expansion) to E x V (chaos), calculated using BLOSUM62-based TCRdist between CDR3 peptides within each V-J. Welch's t-statistics and random forest reduced just over 500 V-J features to 10 to 15, which were used in a naive Bayes classifier (R e1071). No statistical method was used to set the sample size in advance, and investigators knew the group allocation. The paper describes TCR Vbeta CDR3 sequencing of around 140 peripheral blood samples, made up of about 41 ophthalmopathy patients, approximately 73 hyperthyroidism patients and some 17 progressor patients.

Material: peripheral blood mononuclear cells (PBMCs), obtained at new diagnosis, from a patient treated with antithyroid drugs. This TCR was sampled from a woman in her 40s with Graves disease. Donor details come from another sample of the same person, matched by shared clones. The rearrangement joined TRBV12-3 or TRBV12-4 to TRBJ2-7, with no confident D gene call. The CDR3 is CASSPSPPYEQYF. The DNA sequence reads TGTGCCAGCAGTCCCTCGCCCCCCTACGAGCAGTACTTC.